The rows below give T cell receptor beta chains drawn from one sample of a study of identical twins. TCRdb independently ran MiXCR on the 5' RACE reads; one entry per CDR3 protein. The sample yields just over 500,000 distinct CDR3 sequences, 20% to 25% seen once. These same data were also listed under a study on T cells expressing NK-cell markers.

The sample was CD4+ T cells sorted from blood. Source of these receptors: a woman aged 18-29 years in good health. Each CDR3 is given with its conserved first and last residue. The order of the fields is J gene, V gene, clone size, D gene, CDR3 protein, CDR3 DNA. A D gene is named only where the DNA matches it firmly. Size is omitted from some rows. Given values are once, few, many or a class for expanded clones.

TRBJ2-6	TRBV7-2	-	-	CASTSISSGANVLTF	TGTGCCAGCACCAGCATTAGCTCTGGGGCCAACGTCCTGACTTTC
TRBJ2-7	TRBV7-9	-	TRBD2	CASSPGLAGEQYF	TGTGCCAGCAGCCCCGGGCTAGCGGGGGAGCAGTACTTC
TRBJ1-5	TRBV27	-	-	CASSDDINQPQHF	TGTGCCAGCAGTGATGATATCAATCAGCCCCAGCATTTT
TRBJ2-1	TRBV7-6	-	-	CASSFQPDNEQFF	TGTGCCAGCAGCTTCCAGCCAGACAATGAGCAGTTCTTC
TRBJ2-3	TRBV5-6	-	-	CASRPLGVRGTDTQYF	TGTGCCAGCAGACCCCTTGGGGTAAGGGGCACAGATACGCAGTATTTT
TRBJ2-2	TRBV2	-	-	CASSETTVLTGELFF	TGTGCCAGCAGTGAGACGACAGTCCTAACCGGGGAGCTGTTTTTT
TRBJ1-1	TRBV11-3	few	-	CASSKEENTEAFF	TGTGCCAGCAGCAAAGAAGAAAACACTGAAGCTTTCTTT
TRBJ1-5	TRBV20-1	-	TRBD1	CSAYPGGNQPQHF	TGCAGTGCCTACCCAGGGGGCAACCAGCCCCAGCATTTT
TRBJ2-2	TRBV2	few	-	CASKKSGANTGELFF	TGTGCCAGCAAAAAGTCAGGAGCGAACACCGGGGAGCTGTTTTTT
TRBJ2-7	TRBV7-9	-	TRBD2	CASKQAGGFYEQYF	TGTGCCAGCAAGCAAGCGGGGGGATTCTACGAGCAGTACTTC
TRBJ2-1	TRBV20-1	few	TRBD1	CSAKRGQGAYEQFF	TGCAGTGCTAAGAGAGGACAGGGGGCCTATGAGCAGTTCTTC
TRBJ2-1	TRBV9	-	TRBD2	CASSGSGRGDEQFF	TGTGCCAGCAGCGGCAGCGGGAGGGGCGATGAGCAGTTCTTC
TRBJ1-2	TRBV2	many	-	CASSRDGYGYTF	TGTGCCAGCAGCAGGGATGGCTATGGCTACACCTTC
TRBJ2-3	TRBV5-1	-	-	CASKWQRAVTDTQYF	TGCGCCAGCAAGTGGCAGCGGGCGGTGACAGATACGCAGTATTTT
TRBJ2-7	TRBV7-2	-	-	CASSLAVTGAYEQYF	TGTGCCAGCAGCTTAGCCGTGACAGGAGCCTACGAGCAGTACTTC
TRBJ1-2	TRBV19	-	-	CASSIGDNYGYTF	TGTGCCAGTAGTATAGGGGACAACTATGGCTACACCTTC
TRBJ2-3	TRBV25-1	-	-	CASSATVGDTQYF	TGTGCCAGCAGTGCGACCGTAGGGGATACGCAGTATTTT
TRBJ1-2	TRBV11-2	-	TRBD1	CASSPGTGDYNYGYTF	TGTGCCAGCAGCCCCGGGACAGGGGATTATAACTATGGCTACACCTTC
TRBJ2-1	TRBV11-2	once	-	CASSSPGSYNEQFF	TGTGCCAGCAGCTCCCCGGGCTCCTACAATGAGCAGTTCTTC
TRBJ1-1	TRBV20-1	-	-	CSARDYQGLSTEAFF	TGCAGTGCTAGAGATTATCAGGGATTAAGCACTGAAGCTTTCTTT
TRBJ1-2	TRBV12-3/TRBV12-4	many	TRBD1	CASSKTRQGRYGYTF	TGTGCCAGCAGCAAGACTCGACAGGGCCGCTATGGCTACACCTTC
TRBJ2-7	TRBV4-3	-	-	CASSQDPTHIYEQYF	TGCGCCAGCAGCCAAGATCCTACACACATATACGAGCAGTACTTC
TRBJ2-1	TRBV4-2	-	-	CASSQDGQPYNEQFF	TGTGCCAGCAGCCAAGATGGACAGCCCTACAATGAGCAGTTCTTC
TRBJ2-3	TRBV20-1	-	-	CSARIGGPKDTQYF	TGCAGTGCTAGAATCGGTGGTCCTAAAGATACGCAGTATTTT
TRBJ2-3	TRBV20-1	few	-	CSAQTSGGGTDTQYF	TGCAGTGCCCAGACGTCGGGCGGTGGCACAGATACGCAGTATTTT
TRBJ1-1	TRBV11-2	-	-	CASLDGAEAFF	TGTGCCAGCTTAGACGGGGCTGAAGCTTTCTTT
TRBJ2-2	TRBV25-1	-	TRBD2	CASSDWTSGGAATGELFF	TGTGCCAGCAGTGATTGGACTAGCGGGGGGGCCGCCACCGGGGAGCTGTTTTTT
TRBJ2-4	TRBV19	few	TRBD1	CASSSSGQLLAKNIQYF	TGTGCCAGTAGTAGCTCGGGACAGCTACTAGCCAAAAACATTCAGTACTTC
TRBJ2-1	TRBV10-3	many	-	CATRAPRNNEQFF	TGTGCCACTAGGGCTCCCCGAAACAATGAGCAGTTCTTC
TRBJ1-1	TRBV11-2	-	TRBD1	CASSLRTGGGHNTEAFF	TGTGCCAGCAGCTTAAGGACAGGGGGCGGCCACAACACTGAAGCTTTCTTT
TRBJ2-3	TRBV5-1	few	-	CASSLSGYHTDTQYF	TGCGCCAGCAGCTTGTCAGGGTACCACACAGATACGCAGTATTTT
TRBJ2-7	TRBV5-1	-	TRBD2	CASSLAPLAGGPYEQYF	TGCGCCAGCAGCTTGGCCCCACTAGCGGGAGGACCCTACGAGCAGTACTTC
TRBJ2-7	TRBV5-6	many	-	CASSSRSGTYEQYF	TGTGCCAGCAGCAGCCGCTCAGGCACCTACGAGCAGTACTTC
TRBJ2-2	TRBV6-5	few	-	CASSYFKALNTGELFF	TGTGCCAGCAGTTACTTCAAGGCGTTGAACACCGGGGAGCTGTTTTTT
TRBJ1-2	TRBV20-1	-	TRBD1	CSAWTGYGYTF	TGCAGTGCGTGGACAGGGTATGGCTACACCTTC
TRBJ2-1	TRBV20-1	few	-	CSASNSRGYNEQFF	TGCAGTGCTAGCAACTCCCGGGGATACAATGAGCAGTTCTTC
TRBJ2-3	TRBV20-1	few	TRBD1	CSAREAKGARGDTQYF	TGCAGTGCTAGAGAAGCGAAGGGGGCCCGAGGAGATACGCAGTATTTT
TRBJ1-6	TRBV20-1	-	TRBD1	CSARGGTGGSPLHF	TGCAGTGCTAGAGGGGGGACAGGCGGTTCACCCCTCCACTTT
TRBJ2-5	TRBV7-2	few	-	CASTRPQRETQYF	TGTGCCAGCACCAGACCCCAGCGAGAGACCCAGTACTTC
TRBJ1-2	TRBV20-1	many	-	CSAEDIRGYGYTF	TGCAGTGCCGAAGATATCCGGGGCTATGGCTACACCTTC
TRBJ2-1	TRBV27	few	TRBD2	CASGNLAGGPYNEQFF	TGTGCCAGCGGTAACCTAGCGGGAGGCCCCTACAATGAGCAGTTCTTC
TRBJ2-1	TRBV20-1	many	-	CSARKDENEQFF	TGCAGTGCTAGAAAGGACGAGAATGAGCAGTTCTTC